Sequencing of this T cell receptor (beta chain) was carried out in a study of T cell repertoires in cytomegalovirus infection. TCRdb re-called the reads with MiXCR, one entry per CDR3 protein. Of around 900,000 distinct CDR3 sequences detected, 30% to 40% appear once; the ten largest clones hold 11% to 15%. This clonotype was observed a handful of times. Its antigen is undetermined. From germline, CDR1 is SGHRS and CDR2 YFSETQ. Unmatched junction bases numbered 15, after V lost 3 bases and J lost 5 bases. The CDR3 is 17 residues long. The receptor comes from a human donor in good health (CMV status not recorded). Some clones in this sample may be carry-over from other donors' samples. This chain connects TRBV5-1 to TRBJ1-1; 8 nucleotides line up with TRBD1. The source was cultured CD8+ T cells from PBMCs, collected from culture after CMV antigen stimulation. CDR3 loop: CASSSIFTGGWKTEAFF. The CDR3 bases are TGCGCCAGCAGCTCGATTTTTACAGGGGGATGGAAGACTGAAGCTTTCTTT.